Listed here are 28 T cell receptor beta chains from one sample, sequenced in a study of technical replicates of blood from a handful of donors. Some clones are missing from TCRdb's copy, which holds only in-frame ones; the method was immunoSEQ multiplex PCR. The profile covers roughly 50,000 clones, with around 93% appearing a single time and roughly 4.2% taken by the ten largest. The sequenced sample consisted of PBMCs. Receptors were obtained from a human donor in good health. Some clones in this sample may be carry-over from other donors' samples.

V is TRBV4-3 and J is TRBJ1-2; 7 bases match TRBD1. V dropped 4 bases and J dropped 1; count of bases not matched to a gene: 6. The CDR3 runs 15 residues. CDR1 and CDR2 from the germline V gene are LGHNA and YSLEER. CDR3 DNA sequence: TGCGCCAGCAGCCCTTCGGCAGGGGGTAACTATGGCTACACCTTC. Amino acids: CASSPSAGGNYGYTF.

The chain couples TRBV27 to TRBJ1-6; no clear D gene. The CDR3 has 14 amino acids. CDR1 and CDR2 from the germline V gene are MNHEY and SMNVEV (reference sequence). V was pared by 7 bases and J by 3 bases, with 10 bases between. The CDR3 DNA is TGTGCCAGCAAAAATTTAGACTATAATTCACCCCTCCACTTT. It is translated as CASKNLDYNSPLHF.

The CDR3 nucleotides read TGCGCCAGCACCCGACAGGGCCAAGAGACCCAGTACTTC. This gives the protein CASTRQGQETQYF. The chain recombines TRBV5-1 with TRBJ2-5, with 7 bases matching TRBD1. This CDR3 has 13 residues. Germline CDR1 SGHRS, CDR2 YFSETQ. The J segment lost 1 base and the V segment lost 6 bases, leaving 3 bases of the junction unmatched.

V is TRBV6-5 and J is TRBJ1-6; D gene unclear. Germline V gene data show CDR1 as MNHEY and CDR2 as SVGAGI. The CDR3 loop spans 15 amino acids. V lost 3 bases and J lost 3, with 9 bases in between. The CDR3 loop reads CASSYRGLYNSPLHF. The CDR3 region has the DNA TGTGCCAGCAGTTATAGAGGCCTCTATAATTCACCCCTCCACTTT.

The chain carries TRBV5-1 and TRBJ2-3, with 8 bases fitting TRBD1. J was trimmed by 6 bases and V by 4 bases; bases with no gene match: 10. Germline CDR1 and CDR2: SGHRS and YFSETQ. The CDR3 totals 15 residues. The CDR3 region is CASSGRGPPPDTQYF. Written as DNA, the CDR3 is TGCGCCAGCAGCGGCAGGGGGCCCCCTCCGGATACGCAGTATTTT.

V gene TRBV9 combines with J gene TRBJ1-1, with 7 bases that match TRBD1. Germline V gives CDR1 SGDLS, CDR2 YYNGEE. This CDR3 has 12 residues. J was trimmed by 8 bases and V by 4 bases; bases with no gene match: 5. CDR3 sequence reads: CASSPGTVEAFF. Written as DNA, the CDR3 is TGTGCCAGCAGCCCCGGGACAGTAGAAGCTTTCTTT.

J is TRBJ2-1 and V is TRBV4-2, with 11 bases fitting TRBD2. The germline V gene has CDR1 LGHNA and CDR2 YNFKEQ. The junction had 11 bases not matched to a gene; V was cut back by 0 bases and J by 10 bases. The CDR3 has 17 residues. The CDR3 nucleotides read TGTGCCAGCAGCCAAGATCTAGCGGGAGGAAAAACGGGGGAGCAGTTCTTC. This codes for CASSQDLAGGKTGEQFF.

V is TRBV30 and J is TRBJ2-3, with a possible D match to TRBD2 (5 bases). Germline V CDR1 and CDR2: GTSNPN, SVGIG (reference sequence). The CDR3 spans 16 residues. The V end lost 0 bases, the J end lost 7 bases, and 20 bases lay between the germline ends. In DNA, the CDR3 is TGTGCCTGGAGTGTCCTGTCCCCGGGATCACGGAATACGCAGTATTTT. Protein sequence: CAWSVLSPGSRNTQYF.

V gene TRBV30 combines with J gene TRBJ2-2; 7 bases match TRBD1. CDR1 GTSNPN and CDR2 SVGIG come from the germline V gene (reference sequence). The CDR3 covers 14 residues. V shed 3 bases, J shed 3 bases, and the junction held 4 bases outside the gene matches. In nucleotides, the CDR3 is TGTGCCTGGAGAGACGGGACAGACACCGGGGAGCTGTTTTTT. This translates into CAWRDGTDTGELFF.

J is TRBJ2-5 and V is TRBV5-1; 15 positions agree with TRBD2. Trimming cost V 6 bases and J 5 bases; bases outside gene matches: 2. The CDR3 totals 14 residues. Per germline, CDR1 SGHRS and CDR2 YFSETQ. CDR3 DNA: TGCGCCAGCAACGGACTAGCGGGGGGGGAGACCCAGTACTTC. This translates into CASNGLAGGETQYF.

The chain links TRBV19 to TRBJ2-7; TRBD1 agrees at 7 bases. There are 14 residues in the CDR3. Trimming removed 4 bases from V and 3 bases from J; junction bases left unmatched: 6. Germline CDR1 reads LNHDA; CDR2 reads SQIVND (reference sequence). The CDR3 protein is CASSTTGTSYEQYF. In DNA form, the CDR3 reads TGTGCCAGTAGTACGACAGGGACGAGCTACGAGCAGTACTTC. The entire variable domain, with the rest obtained from reference TRBV19 and TRBJ2-7, is as follows: DGGITQSPKYLFRKEGQNVTLSCEQNLNHDAMYWYRQDPGQGLRLIYYSQIVNDFQKGDIAEGYSVSREKKESFPLTVTSAQKNPTAFYLCASSTTGTSYEQYFGPGTRLTVT.

Regarding this clone: The same CDR3 arises from other DNA sequences in this sample as well. This sequence joins TRBV13 and TRBJ1-1, with a tentative D call TRBD1 (6 bases). Looked up from germline, CDR1 is PRHDT and CDR2 is FYEKMQ (reference sequence). CDR3 size: 14 residues. Trimming took 1 base from V and 4 from J, leaving 10 bases between them. The CDR3, as DNA: TGTGCCAGCAGCTTAGAGGGAGGGGGCACTGAAGCTTTCTTT. Its translation: CASSLEGGGTEAFF.

The chain couples TRBV7-2 to TRBJ1-5, with D uncertain. V was shortened by 4 bases and J by 3 bases, with 13 bases between the two germline ends. From germline, CDR1 is SGHTA and CDR2 FQGNSA. The CDR3 consists of 15 residues. CDR3 in amino acids: CASSSREIPNQPQHF. CDR3 coding DNA: TGTGCCAGCAGCTCGCGGGAGATACCCAATCAGCCCCAGCATTTT.

This sequence joins TRBV10-3 and TRBJ2-5; the match to TRBD2 covers 10 bases. Germline values: CDR1 ENHRY, CDR2 SYGVKD. V shed 5 bases, J shed 2 bases, and the junction held 11 bases outside the gene matches. This CDR3 contains 17 residues. CDR3 residues: CAISPRGTSVSQETQYF. DNA for the CDR3: TGTGCCATCAGTCCGCGAGGGACTAGCGTGTCACAAGAGACCCAGTACTTC.

This clone was observed once. This chain links TRBV29-1 with TRBJ1-1; maybe TRBD1 (5 bases). The CDR3 is made up of 13 amino acids. Between the trimmed V and J ends, which lost 0 bases and 8 bases, there was a span of 13 bases. The germline V gene has CDR1 SQVTM and CDR2 ANQGSEA. The chain's CDR3 is CSVEDQFGAEAFF. DNA for the CDR3: TGCAGCGTTGAAGATCAATTTGGGGCAGAAGCTTTCTTT.

CDR3 sequence (DNA): TGCAGCGTTGAGGGTGAGACTAGCACAGATACGCAGTATTTT. Translating it yields CSVEGETSTDTQYF. The chain combines TRBV29-1 with TRBJ2-3; no clear D gene. Between the trimmed V and J ends, which lost 3 bases and 0 bases, there was a span of 10 bases. Germline lookup yields CDR1 SQVTM and CDR2 ANQGSEA. The CDR3 is 14 amino acids.

The chain uses TRBV5-1 and TRBJ2-1; 7 bases match TRBD2. The CDR3 extends over 14 amino acids. The junction had 6 bases not matched to a gene; V was cut back by 0 bases and J by 9 bases. Germline V gene sequence: CDR1 SGHRS, CDR2 YFSETQ. The CDR3 region has the DNA TGCGCCAGCAGCTTGGAGGGCGGGGGAGGTGAGCAGTTCTTC. As protein: CASSLEGGGGEQFF.

The chain has TRBV7-8 and TRBJ1-6; D uncertain. Germline V CDR1 and CDR2: SGHVS, FQNEAQ. Trimming stripped 4 bases from V and 10 bases from J, with 8 bases between. CDR3 size: 12 residues. CDR3 residues: CASSYSASPLHF. The CDR3 DNA follows: TGTGCCAGCAGCTATAGTGCGTCACCCCTCCACTTT.

V and J are TRBV5-1 and TRBJ2-1, with 7 bases lining up with TRBD1. The trim removed 0 bases at V and 6 bases at J, leaving 6 bases unmatched. The germline V gene has CDR1 SGHRS and CDR2 YFSETQ. The CDR3 has 15 amino acids. For the CDR3, the DNA is TGCGCCAGCAGCTTGGGACAGGGTAGGATCAATGAGCAGTTCTTC. Translating gives CASSLGQGRINEQFF.

The chain joins TRBV2 to TRBJ2-1, with D hard to call. The CDR3 is made up of 13 amino acids. The V and J ends lost 4 bases and 4 bases respectively, with 8 bases between them. Germline V gene sequence: CDR1 SNHLY, CDR2 FYNNEI. Here the CDR3 reads CASSGQHYNEQFF. The CDR3, as DNA: TGTGCCAGCAGTGGACAACATTACAATGAGCAGTTCTTC.

This clone has just a few counts. The chain is built from TRBV7-9 and TRBJ2-2; D is perhaps TRBD2 (5 bases). Deletions cut 4 bases from V and 2 bases from J, with 11 bases between. Germline CDR1 reads SEHNR; CDR2 reads FQNEAQ (reference sequence). The CDR3 extends over 15 amino acids. The CDR3 loop reads CASSYPGINTGELFF. The CDR3 bases are TGTGCCAGCAGCTACCCGGGAATCAACACCGGGGAGCTGTTTTTT.

This chain uses TRBV5-4 with TRBJ2-3, with 7 bases aligning to TRBD1. V trimming: 5 bases; J trimming: 0 bases; junction bases outside the gene matches: 15. The CDR3 contains 18 residues. Germline V lookup: CDR1 SGHNT, CDR2 YYREEE (reference sequence). The CDR3, as DNA: TGTGCCAGCAGTTCCGGGACAGCCATAATCGTTAGCACAGATACGCAGTATTTT. Translation: CASSSGTAIIVSTDTQYF.

In nucleotides, the CDR3 is TGTGCCAGCAGGAAATCAGGGGGCTTCGCTGGAAACACCATATATTTT. It translates to CASRKSGGFAGNTIYF. The chain employs TRBV7-9 and TRBJ1-3; 8 bases line up with TRBD1. After removal of 6 bases from V and 2 bases from J, the junction contained 9 bases not matched to a gene. The CDR3 totals 16 residues. CDR1 is SEHNR and CDR2 is FQNEAQ in the germline V gene (reference sequence).

The V call is TRBV11-2, the J call TRBJ1-1, with D possibly TRBD1 on 6 matching bases. The V and J ends lost 8 bases and 6 bases respectively, with 19 bases between them. The CDR3 has 14 residues. Germline CDR1 reads SGHAT; CDR2 reads FQNNGV. The CDR3 here is CASSTLQGTPEAFF. DNA of the CDR3: TGTGCCAGCTCCACTCTCCAGGGGACCCCTGAAGCTTTCTTT.

V is TRBV4-1 and J is TRBJ2-1, with D tentatively TRBD2 (6 bases). The ends were cut back, 0 bases at V and 9 bases at J, with 15 bases in the middle. The length of the CDR3 is 15 residues. Looked up from germline, CDR1 is MGHRA and CDR2 is YSYEKL. The DNA for the CDR3 is TGCGCCAGCAGCCAAGATCGGTCGGGAGCGGGTGAGCAGTTCTTC. Residues: CASSQDRSGAGEQFF.

The genes are TRBV4-1 and TRBJ1-2, with TRBD1 identical over 9 bases. The CDR3 has 18 residues. Germline lookup yields CDR1 MGHRA and CDR2 YSYEKL. After removal of 2 bases from V and 8 bases from J, the junction contained 18 bases not matched to a gene. CDR3 DNA sequence: TGCGCCAGCAGCCAACGCACGCGGGACAGGGAAAACGAGTGGGGCTACACCTTC. It is translated as CASSQRTRDRENEWGYTF.

The V and J genes are TRBV19 and TRBJ1-5; no definite D call. The V gene's germline CDR1 is LNHDA and CDR2 SQIVND (reference sequence). V was trimmed by 6 bases and J by 2 bases, leaving 14 bases between them. CDR3 size: 15 residues. The CDR3 DNA follows: TGTGCCAGTAGCTCCGACGCGGGAGGCAATCAGCCCCAGCATTTT. Translation gives CASSSDAGGNQPQHF.

The genes are TRBV4-3 and TRBJ2-1, with 8 bases identical to TRBD2. The germline CDR1 and CDR2 sequences are LGHNA and YSLEER. The ends lost 0 bases at V and 3 bases at J; junction bases unmatched: 4. The CDR3 sequence is 16 residues long. CDR3 DNA: TGCGCCAGCAGCCAAGATTTAACTAGCGGCTACAATGAGCAGTTCTTC. Protein sequence: CASSQDLTSGYNEQFF.